This TCR beta chain stems from a study of T cell responses to AZD1222 COVID-19 vaccine. Whole-study context: Whether given at about 4 or about 12 weeks, second doses were pooled.

Profiled with immunoSEQ multiplex PCR; TCRdb holds only in-frame clones, not every one. The sample holds about 86,000 clones, 88% seen once. The CDR3 runs to 15 residues. The germline V gene encodes CDR1 SGHDN and CDR2 FVKESK. The germline V and J ends were trimmed by 2 bases and 2 bases, with 12 bases remaining between them. This clonotype originated in an adult in good health. The chain joins TRBV14 to TRBJ1-2, with TRBD1 as a possible D gene (5 bases). The material sequenced was peripheral blood, taken on day 0 of AZD1222 vaccination. The CDR3 sequence is CASSQSGTDNYGYTF. The CDR3 DNA is TGTGCCAGCAGCCAATCCGGGACCGACAACTATGGCTACACCTTC.